This T cell receptor (beta chain) was recovered during a study of cytomegalovirus exposure and HLA in healthy donors. PCR involved 60 Vbeta and 13 Jbeta primers. The assay was immunoSEQ multiplex PCR, and TCRdb's table has in-frame clones only and misses some. This sample has tens of thousands of clones, with 55% to 65% found just once. The CDR3 loop spans 15 amino acids. In germline, CDR1 is SGHRS, CDR2 YFSETQ. With 5 bases removed from V and 2 bases from J, the gap between germline ends came to 17 bases. Sample: PBMCs. The rearrangement links TRBV5-1 to TRBJ2-7; D may be TRBD2 (5 bases). This clonotype was obtained from a woman between 35 and 50 years old in good health and CMV-seropositive. The CDR3 bases are TGCGCCAGCAGTCCCGCCGGGAACCCTGCCTACGAGCAGTACTTC. Amino acids: CASSPAGNPAYEQYF.